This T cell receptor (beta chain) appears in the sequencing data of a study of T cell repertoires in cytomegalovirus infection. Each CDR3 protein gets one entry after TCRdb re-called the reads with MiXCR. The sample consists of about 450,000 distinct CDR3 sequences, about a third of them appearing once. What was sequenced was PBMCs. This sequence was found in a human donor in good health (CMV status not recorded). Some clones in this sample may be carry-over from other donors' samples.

This chain's CDR3 is CASSGRTAVSYEQYF. The CDR3 DNA reads as TGTGCCAGCAGCGGTCGGACAGCGGTCAGCTACGAGCAGTACTTC. V is TRBV7-2 and J is TRBJ2-7, with a tentative D call TRBD1 (6 bases). Trimming pared 5 bases from V and 3 bases from J, leaving 17 bases between. Germline assignment: CDR1 SGHTA and CDR2 FQGNSA. The CDR3 has 15 amino acids.